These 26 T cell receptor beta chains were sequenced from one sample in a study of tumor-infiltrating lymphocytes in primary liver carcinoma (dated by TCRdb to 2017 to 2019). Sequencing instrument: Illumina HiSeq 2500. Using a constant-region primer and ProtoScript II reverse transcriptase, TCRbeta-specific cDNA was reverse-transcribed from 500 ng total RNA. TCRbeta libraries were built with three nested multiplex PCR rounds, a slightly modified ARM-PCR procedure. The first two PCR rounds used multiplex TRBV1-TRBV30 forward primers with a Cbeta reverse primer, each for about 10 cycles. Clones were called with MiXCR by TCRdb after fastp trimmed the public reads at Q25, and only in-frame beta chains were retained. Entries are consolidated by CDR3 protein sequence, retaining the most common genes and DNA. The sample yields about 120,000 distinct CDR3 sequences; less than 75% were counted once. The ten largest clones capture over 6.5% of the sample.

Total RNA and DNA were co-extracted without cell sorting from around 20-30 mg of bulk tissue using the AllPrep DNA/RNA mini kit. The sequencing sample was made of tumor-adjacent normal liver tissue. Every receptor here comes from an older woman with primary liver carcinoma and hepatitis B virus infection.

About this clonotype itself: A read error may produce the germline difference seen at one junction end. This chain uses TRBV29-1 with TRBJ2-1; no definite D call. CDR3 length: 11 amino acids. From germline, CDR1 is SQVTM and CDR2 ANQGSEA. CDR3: CSIDTYNEQFF. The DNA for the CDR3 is TGCAGCATTGATACCTACAATGAGCAGTTCTTC.

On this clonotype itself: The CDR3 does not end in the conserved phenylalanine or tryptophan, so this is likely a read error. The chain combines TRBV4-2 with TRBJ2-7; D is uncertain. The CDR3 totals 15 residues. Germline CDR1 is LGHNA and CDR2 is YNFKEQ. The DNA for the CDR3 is TGTGCCAGCAACCAAGTTTTAACGGATTCCTACGAGCAGTACTTA. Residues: CASNQVLTDSYEQYL.

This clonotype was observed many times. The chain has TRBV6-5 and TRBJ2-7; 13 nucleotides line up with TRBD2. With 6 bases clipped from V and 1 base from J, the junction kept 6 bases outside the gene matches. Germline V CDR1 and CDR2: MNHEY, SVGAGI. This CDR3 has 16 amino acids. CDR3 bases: TGTGCCAGCAGATCCCGGACTAGCGGGAGTTCCTACGAGCAGTACTTC. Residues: CASRSRTSGSSYEQYF.

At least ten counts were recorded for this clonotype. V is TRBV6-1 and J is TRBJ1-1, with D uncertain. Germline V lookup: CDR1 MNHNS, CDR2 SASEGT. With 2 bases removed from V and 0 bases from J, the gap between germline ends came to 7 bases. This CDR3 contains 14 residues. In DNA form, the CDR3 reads TGTGCCAGCAGTGAATTCTACATGAACACTGAAGCTTTCTTT. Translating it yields CASSEFYMNTEAFF.

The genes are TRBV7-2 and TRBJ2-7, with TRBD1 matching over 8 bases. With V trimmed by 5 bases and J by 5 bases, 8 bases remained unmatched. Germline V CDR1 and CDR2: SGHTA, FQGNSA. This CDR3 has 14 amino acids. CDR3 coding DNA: TGTGCCAGCAGCCGGGACAGGTGGGCGAACGAGCAGTACTTC. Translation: CASSRDRWANEQYF.

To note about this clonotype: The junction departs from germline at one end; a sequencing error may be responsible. Here the CDR3 reads CASGKGVGVKDNEEFF. The CDR3 DNA reads as TGTGCCAGCGGGAAGGGCGTAGGCGTAAAGGATAATGAGGAGTTCTTC. This rearrangement joins TRBV11-3 to TRBJ2-1; no firm D call. The V gene's germline CDR1 is SGHNT and CDR2 YENEEA. This CDR3 is built from 16 residues.

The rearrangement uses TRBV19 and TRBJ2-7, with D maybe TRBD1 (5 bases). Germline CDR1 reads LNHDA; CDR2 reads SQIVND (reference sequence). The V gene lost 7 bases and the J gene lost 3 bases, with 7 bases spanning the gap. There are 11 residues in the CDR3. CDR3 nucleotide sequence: TGTGCCAGTACCGACAGCTACGAGCAGTACTTC. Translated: CASTDSYEQYF.

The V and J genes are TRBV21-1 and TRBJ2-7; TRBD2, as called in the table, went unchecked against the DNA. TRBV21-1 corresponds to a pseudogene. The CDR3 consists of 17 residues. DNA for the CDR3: TGTGTCAGCAGCAAAAGGGGCCCGACAATGAGCTCCTACGAGCAGTACTTC. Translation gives CVSSKRGPTMSSYEQYF.

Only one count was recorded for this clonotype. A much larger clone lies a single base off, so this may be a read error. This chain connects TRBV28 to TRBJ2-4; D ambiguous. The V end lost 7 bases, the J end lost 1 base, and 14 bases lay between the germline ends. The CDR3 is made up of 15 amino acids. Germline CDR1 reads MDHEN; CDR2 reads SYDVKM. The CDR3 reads CASNLGGLAKNIQYF. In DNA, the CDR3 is TGTGCCAGCAACCTGGGCGGCCTTGCCAAAAACATTCAGTACTTC.

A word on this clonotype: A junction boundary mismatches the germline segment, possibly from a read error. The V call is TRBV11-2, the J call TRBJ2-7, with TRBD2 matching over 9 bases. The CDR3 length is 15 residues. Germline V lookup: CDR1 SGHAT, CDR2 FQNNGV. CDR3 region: CAGSLLRASGTQQYF. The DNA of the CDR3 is TGTGCCGGCAGCTTATTAAGGGCTAGCGGGACCCAGCAGTACTTC.

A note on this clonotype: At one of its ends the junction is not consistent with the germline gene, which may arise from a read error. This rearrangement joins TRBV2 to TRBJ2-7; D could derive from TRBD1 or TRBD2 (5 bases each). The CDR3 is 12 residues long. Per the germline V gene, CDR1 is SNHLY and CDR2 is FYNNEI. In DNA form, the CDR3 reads TGTGCCAACAGTGAGCCAGGGAGCGAGCAGTACTTC. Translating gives CANSEPGSEQYF.

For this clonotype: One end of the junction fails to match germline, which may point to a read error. CDR3 DNA: TGTGCCAGCAGGAGCGGGAGGGGCACAGATATGCAGTATTTT. Translated, it gives CASRSGRGTDMQYF. The rearrangement uses TRBV6-2 or TRBV6-3 and TRBJ2-3, with 10 bases that match TRBD2. Germline values: CDR1 MNHEY, CDR2 SVGEGT. There are 14 residues in the CDR3.

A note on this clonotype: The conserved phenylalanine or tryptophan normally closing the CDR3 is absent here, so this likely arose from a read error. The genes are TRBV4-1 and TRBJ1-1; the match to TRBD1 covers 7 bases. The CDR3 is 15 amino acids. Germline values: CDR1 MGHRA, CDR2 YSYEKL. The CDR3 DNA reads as TGTGCCAGCAGCCAAGATCGACAGGGTGGCACTGAAGCTTTCTTA. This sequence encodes CASSQDRQGGTEAFL.

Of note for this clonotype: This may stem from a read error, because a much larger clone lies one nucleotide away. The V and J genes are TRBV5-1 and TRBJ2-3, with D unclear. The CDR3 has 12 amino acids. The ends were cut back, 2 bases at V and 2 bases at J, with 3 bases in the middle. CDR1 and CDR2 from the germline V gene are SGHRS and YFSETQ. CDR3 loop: CASSLFTDTQYF. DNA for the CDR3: TGCGCCAGCAGCTTATTCACAGATACGCAGTATTTT.

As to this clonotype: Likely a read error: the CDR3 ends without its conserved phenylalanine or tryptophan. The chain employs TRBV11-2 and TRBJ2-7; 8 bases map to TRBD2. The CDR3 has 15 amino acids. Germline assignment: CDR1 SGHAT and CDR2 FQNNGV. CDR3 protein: CASSLPGTRPYEQYI. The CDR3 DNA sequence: TGTGCCAGTAGCTTACCTGGGACTAGACCCTACGAGCAGTACATC.

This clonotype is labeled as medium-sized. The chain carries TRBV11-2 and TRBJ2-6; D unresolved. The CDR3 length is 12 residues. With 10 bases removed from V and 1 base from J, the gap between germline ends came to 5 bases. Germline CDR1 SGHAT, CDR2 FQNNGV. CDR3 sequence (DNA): TGTGCCACAATATCTGGGGCCAACGTCCTGACTTTC. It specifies CATISGANVLTF.

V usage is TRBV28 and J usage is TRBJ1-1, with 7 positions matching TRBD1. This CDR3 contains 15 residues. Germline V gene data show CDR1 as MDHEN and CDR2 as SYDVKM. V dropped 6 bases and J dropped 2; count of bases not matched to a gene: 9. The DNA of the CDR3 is TGTGCCAGCAGATCCACAGGGGCTGGAAACACTGAAGCTTTCTTT. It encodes CASRSTGAGNTEAFF.

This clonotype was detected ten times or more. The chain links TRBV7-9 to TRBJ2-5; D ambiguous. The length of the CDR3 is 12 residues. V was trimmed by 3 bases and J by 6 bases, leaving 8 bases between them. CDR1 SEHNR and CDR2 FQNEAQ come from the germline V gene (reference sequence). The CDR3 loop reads CASSLGMKTQYF. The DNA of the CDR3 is TGTGCCAGCAGCTTGGGGATGAAGACCCAGTACTTC.

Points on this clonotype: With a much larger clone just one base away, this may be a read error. The CDR3 loop is CASCPRANTGELFF. In DNA, the CDR3 is TGTGCCAGCTGCCCCCGGGCGAACACCGGGGAGCTGTTTTTT. V usage is TRBV7-9 and J usage is TRBJ2-2, with unresolved D. Germline lookup yields CDR1 SEHNR and CDR2 FQNEAQ (reference sequence). The CDR3 consists of 14 residues. V dropped 8 bases and J dropped 0 bases, with 10 bases sitting between them. Complete variable domain (other parts from reference TRBV7-9 and TRBJ2-2): DTGVSQNPRHKITKRGQNVTFRCDPISEHNRLYWYRQTLGQGPEFLTYFQNEAQLEKSRLLSDRFSAERPKGSFSTLEIQRTEQGDSAMYLCASCPRANTGELFFGEGSRLTVL.

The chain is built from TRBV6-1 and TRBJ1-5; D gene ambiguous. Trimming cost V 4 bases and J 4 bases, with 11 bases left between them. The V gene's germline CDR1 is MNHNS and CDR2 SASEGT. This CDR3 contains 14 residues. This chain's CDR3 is CASSVRAGNQPQHF. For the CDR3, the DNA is TGTGCCAGCAGTGTTAGGGCTGGAAATCAGCCCCAGCATTTT.

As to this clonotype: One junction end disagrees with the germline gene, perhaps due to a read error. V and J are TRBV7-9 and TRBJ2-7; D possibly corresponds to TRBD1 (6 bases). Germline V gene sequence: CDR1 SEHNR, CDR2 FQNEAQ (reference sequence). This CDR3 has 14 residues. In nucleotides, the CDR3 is TGTGCCAGTAGCTTAGGCCAGGGACACTACGAGCAGTACTTC. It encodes CASSLGQGHYEQYF.

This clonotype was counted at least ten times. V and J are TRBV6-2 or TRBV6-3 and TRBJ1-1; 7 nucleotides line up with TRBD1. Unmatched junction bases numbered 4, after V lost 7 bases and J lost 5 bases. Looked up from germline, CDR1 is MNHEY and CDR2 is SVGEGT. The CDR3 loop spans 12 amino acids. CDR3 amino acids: CASNQGGTEAFF. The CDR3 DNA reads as TGTGCCAGCAACCAGGGGGGGACTGAAGCTTTCTTT.

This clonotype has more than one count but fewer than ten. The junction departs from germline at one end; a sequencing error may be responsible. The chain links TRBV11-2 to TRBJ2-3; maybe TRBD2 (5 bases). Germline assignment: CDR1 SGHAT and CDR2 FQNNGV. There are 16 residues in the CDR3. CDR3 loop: CASSLGIQRSTDAQYF. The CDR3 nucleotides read TGTGCCAGTAGCTTAGGTATCCAGCGGAGCACAGATGCGCAGTATTTT.

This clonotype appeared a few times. CDR3 bases: TGCGCCAGCAGCCCCCACAGCTTATACGAGCAGTACTTC. Its translation: CASSPHSLYEQYF. V is TRBV4-1 and J is TRBJ2-7, with D hard to call. This CDR3 spans 13 amino acids. CDR1 MGHRA and CDR2 YSYEKL come from the germline V gene. V was cut by 4 bases and J by 4 bases, with 11 bases left in between.

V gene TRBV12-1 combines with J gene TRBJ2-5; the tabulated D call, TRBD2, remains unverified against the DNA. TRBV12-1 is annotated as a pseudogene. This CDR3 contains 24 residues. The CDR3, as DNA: TGTGCCAGCAGCTTTCTCAGGGGTCCGGTTGGGACTAGCGGGACGGCTCTCTCCTACAATGAGCAGTACTTC. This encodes CASSFLRGPVGTSGTALSYNEQYF.

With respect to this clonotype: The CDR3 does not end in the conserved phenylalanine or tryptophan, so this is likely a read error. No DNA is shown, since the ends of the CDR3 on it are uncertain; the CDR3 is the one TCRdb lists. The CDR3 sequence is CASSLGTSGREQLL. The chain uses TRBV11-2 and TRBJ2-1; whether TRBD2, the table's D call, matches the DNA was not checked. Ends included, the CDR3 has 14 residues. Germline values: CDR1 SGHAT, CDR2 FQNNGV.